These T cell receptor beta chains were read from a single sample in a study of Ad26.COV2.S vaccination and SARS-CoV-2 variants. Some clones are missing from TCRdb's copy, which holds only in-frame ones; the method was immunoSEQ multiplex PCR. The profile shows about 680,000 clones, roughly 90% of them singletons. Sample: peripheral blood, taken in a trial of Ad26.COV2.S vaccine versus placebo. These receptors were obtained from a person between 18 and 65 years old who received the Ad26.COV2.S COVID-19 vaccine or a placebo. CDR3s include the opening cysteine and the closing phenylalanine or tryptophan. The D gene is left open where the match is weak. Some rows have no size entry. The others give once, few or many, or a class for an expanded clone.

TRBV18	few	TRBJ1-4	TRBD1	CASSRSTGINEKLFF	TGTGCCAGCTCTCGGTCGACAGGGATTAATGAAAAACTGTTTTTT
TRBV11-2	-	TRBJ2-1	TRBD2	CASSRQVAGGPGNEQFF	TGTGCCAGCAGCCGACAAGTAGCGGGGGGGCCGGGTAATGAGCAGTTCTTC
TRBV10-3	-	TRBJ2-5	TRBD2	CAIKASGGGQETQYF	TGTGCCATCAAAGCTAGCGGGGGGGGACAAGAGACCCAGTACTTC
TRBV30	-	TRBJ1-5	-	CAWSETRTQGNQPQHF	TGTGCCTGGAGTGAGACACGGACGCAGGGCAATCAGCCCCAGCATTTT
TRBV10-2	-	TRBJ2-2	-	CASSDGESSTGELFF	TGCGCCAGCAGTGATGGGGAGTCGAGCACCGGGGAGCTGTTTTTT
TRBV21-1	-	TRBJ1-6	-	CASSLVRQRVYNSPLHF	TGTGCCAGCAGTCTAGTACGGCAGCGAGTCTATAATTCACCCCTCCACTTT
TRBV11-3	-	TRBJ2-7	TRBD2	CASSLGGGREHEQYF	TGTGCCAGCAGCTTAGGAGGCGGGAGGGAGCACGAGCAGTACTTC
TRBV27	-	TRBJ1-5	-	CAVGPGRNQPQHF	TGTGCCGTAGGGCCAGGGCGGAATCAGCCCCAGCATTTT
TRBV4-3	-	TRBJ2-2	-	CASSQVGNTGELFF	TGCGCCAGCAGCCAAGTTGGGAACACCGGGGAGCTGTTTTTT
TRBV29-1	-	TRBJ2-1	TRBD2	CSAGSAGGPYNEQFF	TGCAGCGCCGGGTCGGCGGGAGGGCCGTACAATGAGCAGTTCTTC
TRBV19	few	TRBJ2-3	-	CASNQDRGLDTQYF	TGTGCCAGTAACCAAGACAGAGGGCTGGATACGCAGTATTTT
TRBV11-1	-	TRBJ2-1	-	CASSMESSYNEQFF	TGTGCCAGCAGCATGGAGAGCTCTTACAATGAGCAGTTCTTC
TRBV30	-	TRBJ2-7	TRBD1	CAWSNKGTGDEQYF	TGTGCCTGGAGTAATAAAGGGACAGGGGACGAGCAGTACTTC
TRBV5-4	-	TRBJ1-6	-	CASSFRGRNSPLHF	TGTGCCAGCAGCTTCAGGGGTAGGAATTCACCCCTCCACTTT
TRBV7-8	-	TRBJ2-7	TRBD2	CASSLWLAGESAYEQYF	TGTGCCAGCAGCTTATGGCTAGCGGGAGAGTCGGCCTACGAGCAGTACTTC
TRBV9	-	TRBJ2-2	TRBD1	CASSVGLRTGVVTGELFF	TGTGCCAGCAGCGTAGGGCTAAGGACAGGGGTTGTCACCGGGGAGCTGTTTTTT
TRBV12-3/TRBV12-4	-	TRBJ2-5	-	CASSLVPWETQYF	TGTGCCAGCAGTTTAGTCCCGTGGGAGACCCAGTACTTC
TRBV12-3/TRBV12-4	-	TRBJ1-4	-	CASSPGEKLFF	TGTGCCAGCAGTCCGGGGGAAAAACTGTTTTTT
TRBV6-5	-	TRBJ2-7	-	CASSRDGQSSYEQYF	TGTGCCAGCAGTAGGGACGGACAGAGCTCCTACGAGCAGTACTTC
TRBV15	-	TRBJ2-7	-	CATSRGGQPYEQYF	TGTGCCACCAGCAGAGGAGGACAGCCCTACGAGCAGTACTTC
TRBV29-1	-	TRBJ2-1	-	CSVRSPQVNEQFF	TGCAGCGTTCGAAGCCCCCAGGTCAATGAGCAGTTCTTC
TRBV29-1	-	TRBJ2-5	-	CSVEGQQQETQYF	TGCAGCGTTGAAGGACAGCAGCAAGAGACCCAGTACTTC
TRBV29-1	-	TRBJ2-2	-	CSVLAGTGELFF	TGCAGCGTCTTGGCCGGAACCGGGGAGCTGTTTTTT
TRBV11-2	-	TRBJ2-7	TRBD2	CASRLAGSYEQYF	TGTGCCTCACGACTAGCGGGCTCCTACGAGCAGTACTTC
TRBV2	-	TRBJ1-5	-	CASSELADSNQPQHF	TGTGCCAGCAGTGAATTAGCGGATAGCAATCAGCCCCAGCATTTT
TRBV7-2	-	TRBJ2-1	-	CASSLAGSSYNEQFF	TGTGCCAGCAGCTTAGCGGGGAGCTCCTACAATGAGCAGTTCTTC
TRBV3-1/TRBV3-2	-	TRBJ1-1	TRBD1	CASSQRQGATEAFF	TGTGCCAGCAGCCAAAGACAGGGGGCCACTGAAGCTTTCTTT
TRBV19	-	TRBJ2-7	TRBD1	CASSLRDRPTYEQYF	TGTGCCAGTAGTCTCCGGGACAGGCCTACCTACGAGCAGTACTTC
TRBV10-3	-	TRBJ1-1	-	CATMRQTEAFF	TGTGCCACCATGAGGCAGACTGAAGCTTTCTTT
TRBV7-6	-	TRBJ2-3	TRBD2	CASSERRAGGPDTQYF	TGTGCCAGCAGCGAGCGGAGGGCGGGGGGGCCAGATACGCAGTATTTT
TRBV7-2	-	TRBJ2-3	TRBD2	CASSESGSSWPTDTQYF	TGTGCCAGCAGCGAAAGCGGGAGTTCGTGGCCGACAGATACGCAGTATTTT
TRBV28	-	TRBJ2-2	-	CASSWDPGELFF	TGTGCCAGCAGCTGGGACCCCGGGGAGCTGTTTTTT
TRBV19	-	TRBJ2-1	-	CASSPGTNYNEQFF	TGTGCCAGTAGTCCCGGGACAAATTACAATGAGCAGTTCTTC
TRBV24-1	-	TRBJ2-2	-	CATSERGRNTGELFF	TGTGCCACCAGTGAACGGGGTAGAAACACCGGGGAGCTGTTTTTT
TRBV6-5	-	TRBJ1-2	-	CASSYSGYGYTF	TGTGCCAGCAGTTACTCGGGGTATGGCTACACCTTC
TRBV5-6	once	TRBJ1-3	-	CASSFSPSGNTIYF	TGTGCCAGCAGCTTTAGCCCCTCTGGAAACACCATATATTTT
TRBV21-1	-	TRBJ1-4	-	CALLRLGLSTNEKLFF	TGTGCCCTATTGCGACTTGGACTTTCAACTAATGAAAAACTGTTTTTT
TRBV4-1	-	TRBJ1-4	-	CASSQADRKNEKLFF	TGCGCCAGCAGCCAAGCGGACAGAAAGAATGAAAAACTGTTTTTT
TRBV9	-	TRBJ2-3	TRBD2	CASSAPRGSGGAFGTDTQYF	TGTGCCAGCAGCGCCCCTCGGGGTAGCGGGGGGGCCTTTGGCACAGATACGCAGTATTTT
TRBV11-2	-	TRBJ1-5	-	CASSLDPSGPQPQHF	TGTGCCAGCAGCTTAGACCCATCGGGGCCCCAGCCCCAGCATTTT
TRBV6-4	-	TRBJ2-7	-	CASSDFHEYEQYF	TGTGCCAGCAGTGACTTCCACGAGTACGAGCAGTACTTC
TRBV27	-	TRBJ2-1	TRBD2	CASTQTSGRYPQFF	TGTGCCAGCACCCAAACTAGCGGGCGTTACCCGCAGTTCTTC
TRBV30	-	TRBJ2-7	-	CAWSVQGLAEQYF	TGTGCCTGGAGTGTGCAGGGCCTAGCCGAGCAGTACTTC
TRBV3-1/TRBV3-2	-	TRBJ1-1	-	CASSQVAGSVGGAFF	TGTGCCAGCAGCCAAGTCGCAGGGTCGGTCGGGGGAGCTTTCTTT
TRBV3-1/TRBV3-2	-	TRBJ2-7	-	CASSQDLRRRTLSYEQYF	TGTGCCAGCAGCCAAGATTTACGACGCAGGACCCTCTCCTACGAGCAGTACTTC
TRBV24-1	-	TRBJ2-5	-	CATSRGPGETQYF	TGTGCCACCAGTCGGGGGCCGGGAGAGACCCAGTACTTC
TRBV5-4	-	TRBJ1-2	-	CASSIRDRTFNGYTF	TGTGCCAGCAGCATACGGGACCGAACATTCAATGGCTACACCTTC
TRBV5-1	-	TRBJ1-2	-	CASSLGGTGNYGYTF	TGCGCCAGCAGCTTGGGGGGCACGGGGAACTATGGCTACACCTTC
TRBV5-1	-	TRBJ2-5	TRBD1	CASSWGTVQETQYF	TGCGCCAGCAGCTGGGGGACAGTCCAAGAGACCCAGTACTTC
TRBV19	-	TRBJ2-7	-	CASSIWISDDEQYF	TGTGCCAGTAGTATCTGGATCTCGGACGACGAGCAGTACTTC